One and the same sample provided the 12 T cell receptor beta chains below, sequenced in a study of cytomegalovirus exposure and HLA in healthy donors. The PCR contained 60 Vbeta and 13 Jbeta primers. Only in-frame clones appear in the TCRdb table, and some are missing; sequencing was by immunoSEQ multiplex PCR. Of about 180,000 clones in the sample, 80% were seen once. Sequenced input: PBMCs. These receptors originate from a girl aged 10-17 years in good health and CMV-seropositive.

The rearrangement links TRBV10-2 to TRBJ2-5; 11 bases align to TRBD2. Germline values: CDR1 WSHSY, CDR2 SAAADI. There are 16 residues in the CDR3. J gave up 1 base and V 4 bases, and 5 bases lay outside the gene matches. Here the CDR3 reads CASSGRTSGLQETQYF. DNA for the CDR3: TGCGCCAGCAGTGGCCGGACTAGCGGGCTCCAAGAGACCCAGTACTTC.

The V gene is TRBV5-6, the J gene TRBJ1-2; D possibly corresponds to TRBD1 (5 bases). Between the trimmed V and J ends, which lost 0 bases and 5 bases, there was a span of 8 bases. Germline V gene data show CDR1 as SGHDT and CDR2 as YYEEEE. The CDR3 covers 13 residues. CDR3: CASSLADTYGYTF. The DNA for the CDR3 is TGTGCCAGCAGCTTGGCGGACACTTATGGCTACACCTTC.

The rearrangement links TRBV2 to TRBJ1-5, with 8 bases identical to TRBD1. CDR3 length: 14 amino acids. The ends lost 7 bases at V and 9 bases at J; junction bases unmatched: 11. Germline assignment: CDR1 SNHLY and CDR2 FYNNEI. CDR3 amino acids: CASIQGAPGGPQHF. The CDR3 bases are TGTGCCAGCATTCAGGGGGCCCCCGGGGGGCCCCAGCATTTT.

J is TRBJ1-4 and V is TRBV18; no definite D call. The germline V gene has CDR1 KGHSH and CDR2 LQKENI. V was trimmed by 3 bases and J by 5 bases, leaving 13 bases between them. CDR3 size: 15 residues. This CDR3 is CASSPPSEVNEKLFF. The CDR3 DNA reads TGTGCCAGCTCACCCCCTTCAGAGGTGAATGAAAAACTGTTTTTT. The full variable domain, its missing parts supplied by reference TRBV18 and TRBJ1-4, is NAGVMQNPRHLVRRRGQEARLRCSPMKGHSHVYWYRQLPEEGLKFMVYLQKENIIDESGMPKERFSAEFPKEGPSILRIQQVVRGDSAAYFCASSPPSEVNEKLFFGSGTQLSVL.

This rearrangement joins TRBV27 to TRBJ2-6, with 7 bases that match TRBD2. V lost 8 bases to trimming and J lost 0 bases; unmatched junction nucleotides: 10. The CDR3 sequence is 17 residues long. Germline CDR1 is MNHEY and CDR2 is SMNVEV (reference sequence). The CDR3 DNA reads TGTGCCAGCTCTAGGCGGGAGTCTAGCTCTGGGGCCAACGTCCTGACTTTC. Protein: CASSRRESSSGANVLTF.

This clone was seen only a few times. The V gene is TRBV4-2, the J gene TRBJ2-4, with D perhaps TRBD2 (6 bases). Trimming removed 3 bases from V and 0 bases from J, with 9 bases in between. This CDR3 comprises 15 residues. Germline V gene data show CDR1 as LGHNA and CDR2 as YNFKEQ. The CDR3 region has the DNA TGTGCCAGCAGCCAGGAGGGACTAGCCAAAAACATTCAGTACTTC. Its protein is CASSQEGLAKNIQYF.

The chain joins TRBV7-9 to TRBJ2-1; 9 nucleotides line up with TRBD2. Germline V gives CDR1 SEHNR, CDR2 FQNEAQ (reference sequence). The CDR3 is made up of 14 amino acids. V shed 5 bases and J 6 bases; nucleotides not matched to a gene: 5. The CDR3 loop is CASSPGTSLNEQFF. In DNA form, the CDR3 reads TGTGCCAGCAGCCCCGGGACTAGCCTCAATGAGCAGTTCTTC.

This rearrangement joins TRBV27 to TRBJ2-1; D may be TRBD1 (5 bases). CDR3 length equals 16 residues. Germline lookup yields CDR1 MNHEY and CDR2 SMNVEV (reference sequence). V lost 5 bases, J lost 3 bases, and 17 bases lay in between. CDR3 sequence (DNA): TGTGCCAGCAGTATTAGGACACCTTTTTTCTACAATGAGCAGTTCTTC. Its translation is CASSIRTPFFYNEQFF.

The V call is TRBV7-9, the J call TRBJ1-1; D remains ambiguous. In germline, CDR1 is SEHNR, CDR2 FQNEAQ (reference sequence). Trimming removed 8 bases at V and 8 bases at J, with 12 bases between. The CDR3 totals 11 residues. The CDR3 DNA sequence: TGTGCCAGCCTCCGTGCTAACGAAGCTTTCTTT. Its translation is CASLRANEAFF.

The chain joins TRBV7-9 to TRBJ2-3; no firm D call. This CDR3 has 12 residues. Germline loops: CDR1 SEHNR, CDR2 FQNEAQ (reference sequence). Between the trimmed V and J ends, which lost 3 bases and 4 bases, there was a span of 5 bases. In DNA form, the CDR3 reads TGTGCCAGCAGCTTCTTAGCAGATACGCAGTATTTT. This gives the protein CASSFLADTQYF.

The V call is TRBV7-3, the J call TRBJ2-5; the D gene is possibly TRBD2 (6 bases). V shed 5 bases and J shed 2 bases, with 15 bases lying between them. The CDR3 length is 15 residues. Germline loops: CDR1 SGHTA, CDR2 FQGTGA. The DNA for the CDR3 is TGTGCCAGCAGCCGGAGGGCGTCGCCTCAAGAGACCCAGTACTTC. Protein product: CASSRRASPQETQYF.

In its sample, this clone was seen once. V and J are TRBV9 and TRBJ1-2; maybe TRBD1 (6 bases). Germline V gene data show CDR1 as SGDLS and CDR2 as YYNGEE. Trimming cost V 0 bases and J 4 bases, with 10 bases left between them. CDR3 length: 14 amino acids. This chain's CDR3 is CASSVETGPYGYTF. CDR3 nucleotides: TGTGCCAGCAGCGTAGAGACAGGACCCTATGGCTACACCTTC.